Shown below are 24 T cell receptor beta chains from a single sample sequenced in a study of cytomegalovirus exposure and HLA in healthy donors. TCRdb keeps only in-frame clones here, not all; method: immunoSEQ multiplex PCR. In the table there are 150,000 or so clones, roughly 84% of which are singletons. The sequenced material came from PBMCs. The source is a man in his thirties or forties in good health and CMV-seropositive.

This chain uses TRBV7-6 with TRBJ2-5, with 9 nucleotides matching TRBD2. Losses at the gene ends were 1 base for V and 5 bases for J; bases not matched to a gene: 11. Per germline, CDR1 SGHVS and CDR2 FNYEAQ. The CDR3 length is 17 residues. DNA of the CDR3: TGTGCCAGCAGCTTAGATCCTAGCGGGGATCCCGGGGAGACCCAGTACTTC. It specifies CASSLDPSGDPGETQYF.

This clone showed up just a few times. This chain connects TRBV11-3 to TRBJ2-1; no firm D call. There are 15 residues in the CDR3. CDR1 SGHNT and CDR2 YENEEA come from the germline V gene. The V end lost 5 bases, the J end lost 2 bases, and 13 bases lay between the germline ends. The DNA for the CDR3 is TGTGCCAGCAGCCCGAGGAGAGGCGCCTACAATGAGCAGTTCTTC. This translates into CASSPRRGAYNEQFF. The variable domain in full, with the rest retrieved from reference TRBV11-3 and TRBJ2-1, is EAGVVQSPRYKIIEKKQPVAFWCNPISGHNTLYWYLQNLGQGPELLIRYENEEAVDDSQLPKDRFSAERLKGVDSTLKIQPAELGDSAVYLCASSPRRGAYNEQFFGPGTRLTVL.

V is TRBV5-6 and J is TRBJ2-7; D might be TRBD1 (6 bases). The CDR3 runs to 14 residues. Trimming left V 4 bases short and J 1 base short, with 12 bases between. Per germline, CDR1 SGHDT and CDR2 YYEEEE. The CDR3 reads CASSPGQWSYEQYF. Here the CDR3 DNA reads TGTGCCAGCAGCCCGGGACAATGGTCCTACGAGCAGTACTTC.

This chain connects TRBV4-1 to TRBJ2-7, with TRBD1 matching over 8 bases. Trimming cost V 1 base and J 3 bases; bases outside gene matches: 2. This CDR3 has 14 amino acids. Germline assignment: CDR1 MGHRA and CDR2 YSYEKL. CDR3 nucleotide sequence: TGCGCCAGCAGCCAAGGGACAGGGTACTACGAGCAGTACTTC. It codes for CASSQGTGYYEQYF.

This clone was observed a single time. The CDR3 sequence: CASSLIGGGPGNEQFF. The CDR3 coding sequence is TGTGCCAGCAGCTTAATAGGCGGCGGGCCGGGGAATGAGCAGTTCTTC. This chain uses TRBV7-3 with TRBJ2-1; D is perhaps TRBD2 (5 bases). Germline V gives CDR1 SGHTA, CDR2 FQGTGA. The CDR3 has 16 residues. Trimming took 1 base from V and 7 from J, leaving 17 bases between them. The whole variable domain, remainder taken from reference TRBV7-3 and TRBJ2-1, is GAGVSQTPSNKVTEKGKYVELRCDPISGHTALYWYRQSLGQGPEFLIYFQGTGAADDSGLPNDRFFAVRPEGSVSTLKIQRTERGDSAVYLCASSLIGGGPGNEQFFGPGTRLTVL.

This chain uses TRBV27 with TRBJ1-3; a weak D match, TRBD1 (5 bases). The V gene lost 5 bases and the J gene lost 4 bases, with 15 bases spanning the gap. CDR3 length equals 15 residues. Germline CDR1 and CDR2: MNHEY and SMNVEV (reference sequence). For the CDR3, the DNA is TGTGCCAGCAGTCCGGGGGAATCTCCAGGAAACACCATATATTTT. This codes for CASSPGESPGNTIYF.

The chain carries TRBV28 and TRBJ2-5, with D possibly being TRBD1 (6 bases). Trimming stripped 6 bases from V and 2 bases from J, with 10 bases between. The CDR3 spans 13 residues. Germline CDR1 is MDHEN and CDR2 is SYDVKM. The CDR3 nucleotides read TGTGCCAGCAGCGTCGGACAGCAAGAGACCCAGTACTTC. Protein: CASSVGQQETQYF.

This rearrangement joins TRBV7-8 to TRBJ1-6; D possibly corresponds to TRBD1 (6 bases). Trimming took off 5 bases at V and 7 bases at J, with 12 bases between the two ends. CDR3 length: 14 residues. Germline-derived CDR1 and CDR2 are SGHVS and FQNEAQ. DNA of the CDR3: TGTGCCAGCAGCGTGGGGGCAAGGAATTCACCCCTCCACTTT. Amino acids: CASSVGARNSPLHF.

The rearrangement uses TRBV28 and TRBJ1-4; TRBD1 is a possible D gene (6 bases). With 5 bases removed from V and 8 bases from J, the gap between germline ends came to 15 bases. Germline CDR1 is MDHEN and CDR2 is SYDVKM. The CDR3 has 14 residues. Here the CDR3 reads CASSTTGRGEKLFF. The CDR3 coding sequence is TGTGCCAGCAGTACCACAGGGAGAGGGGAAAAACTGTTTTTT.

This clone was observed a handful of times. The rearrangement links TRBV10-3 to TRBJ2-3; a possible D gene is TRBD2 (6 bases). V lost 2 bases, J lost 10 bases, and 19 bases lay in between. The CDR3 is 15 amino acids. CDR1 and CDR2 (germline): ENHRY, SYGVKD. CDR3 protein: CAISETSSLPVSQYF. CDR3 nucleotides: TGTGCCATCAGTGAGACTAGCAGCCTGCCTGTTTCGCAGTATTTT.

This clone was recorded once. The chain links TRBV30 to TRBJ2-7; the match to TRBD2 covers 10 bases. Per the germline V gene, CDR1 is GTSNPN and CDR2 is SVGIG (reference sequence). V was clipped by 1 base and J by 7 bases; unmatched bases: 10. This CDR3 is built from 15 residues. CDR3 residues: CAWSGLAGPLGEQYF. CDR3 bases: TGTGCCTGGAGTGGACTAGCGGGCCCCCTAGGGGAGCAGTACTTC.

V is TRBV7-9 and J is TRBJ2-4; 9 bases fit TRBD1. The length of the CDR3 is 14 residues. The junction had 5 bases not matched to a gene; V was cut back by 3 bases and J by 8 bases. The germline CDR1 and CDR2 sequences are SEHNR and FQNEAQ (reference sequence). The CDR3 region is CASSFTGGMDIQYF. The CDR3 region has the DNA TGTGCCAGCAGCTTTACAGGGGGCATGGACATTCAGTACTTC.

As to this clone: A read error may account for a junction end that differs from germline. CDR3 in amino acids: CASSLGQGQHQYF. Written as DNA, the CDR3 is TGTGCTAGCAGCTTAGGACAGGGACAACATCAGTACTTC. The V call is TRBV7-7, the J call TRBJ2-4, with TRBD1 matching over 8 bases. There are 13 residues in the CDR3. Looked up from germline, CDR1 is SSHAT and CDR2 is FNYEAQ (reference sequence).

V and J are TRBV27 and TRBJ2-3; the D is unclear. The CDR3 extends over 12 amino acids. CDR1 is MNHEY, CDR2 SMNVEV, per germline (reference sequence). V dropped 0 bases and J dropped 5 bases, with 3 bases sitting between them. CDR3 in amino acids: CASSLSRDTQYF. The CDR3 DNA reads TGTGCCAGCAGTTTATCTAGAGATACGCAGTATTTT.

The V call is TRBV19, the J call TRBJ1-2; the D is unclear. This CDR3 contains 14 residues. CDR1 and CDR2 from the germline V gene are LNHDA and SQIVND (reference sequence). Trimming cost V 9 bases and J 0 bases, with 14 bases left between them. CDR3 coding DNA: TGTGCCAGGATACGGGATTCAACTAACTATGGCTACACCTTC. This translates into CARIRDSTNYGYTF. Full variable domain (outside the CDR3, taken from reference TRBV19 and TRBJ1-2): DGGITQSPKYLFRKEGQNVTLSCEQNLNHDAMYWYRQDPGQGLRLIYYSQIVNDFQKGDIAEGYSVSREKKESFPLTVTSAQKNPTAFYLCARIRDSTNYGYTFGSGTRLTVV.

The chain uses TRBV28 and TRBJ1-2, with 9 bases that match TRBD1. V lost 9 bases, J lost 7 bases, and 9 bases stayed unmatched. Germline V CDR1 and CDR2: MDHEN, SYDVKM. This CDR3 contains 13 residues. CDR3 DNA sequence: TGTGCCAGTTGTCAGGACAGGGGATCTGGCTACACCTTC. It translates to CASCQDRGSGYTF.

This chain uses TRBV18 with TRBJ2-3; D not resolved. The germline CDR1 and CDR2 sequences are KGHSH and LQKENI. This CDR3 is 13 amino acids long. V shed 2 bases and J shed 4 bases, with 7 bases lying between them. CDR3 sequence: CASSPGLSDTQYF. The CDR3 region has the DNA TGTGCCAGCTCACCAGGGCTTTCAGATACGCAGTATTTT.

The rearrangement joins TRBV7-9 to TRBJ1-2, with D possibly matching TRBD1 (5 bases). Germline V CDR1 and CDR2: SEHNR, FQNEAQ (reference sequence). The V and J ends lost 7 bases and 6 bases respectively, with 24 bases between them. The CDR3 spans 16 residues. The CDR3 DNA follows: TGTGCCAGCACCGCGGAGGGGCGCGGCTTTAAGGATGGCTACACCTTC. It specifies CASTAEGRGFKDGYTF. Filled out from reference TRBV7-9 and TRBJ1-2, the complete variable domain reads DTGVSQNPRHKITKRGQNVTFRCDPISEHNRLYWYRQTLGQGPEFLTYFQNEAQLEKSRLLSDRFSAERPKGSFSTLEIQRTEQGDSAMYLCASTAEGRGFKDGYTFGSGTRLTVV.

DNA for the CDR3: TGTGCCAGCAGCCAAACTAGCGGGAGTTCCTACGAGCAGTACTTC. This codes for CASSQTSGSSYEQYF. This chain joins TRBV5-4 and TRBJ2-7; 11 bases line up with TRBD2. Germline loops: CDR1 SGHNT, CDR2 YYREEE (reference sequence). J was trimmed by 1 base and V by 4 bases; bases with no gene match: 4. This CDR3 has 15 amino acids.

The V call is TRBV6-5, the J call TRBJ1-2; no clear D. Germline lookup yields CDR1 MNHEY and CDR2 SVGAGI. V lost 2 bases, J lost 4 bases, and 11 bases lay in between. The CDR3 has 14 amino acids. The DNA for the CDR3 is TGTGCCAGCAGTTACGTCGAGAGTTTCTATGGCTACACCTTC. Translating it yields CASSYVESFYGYTF.

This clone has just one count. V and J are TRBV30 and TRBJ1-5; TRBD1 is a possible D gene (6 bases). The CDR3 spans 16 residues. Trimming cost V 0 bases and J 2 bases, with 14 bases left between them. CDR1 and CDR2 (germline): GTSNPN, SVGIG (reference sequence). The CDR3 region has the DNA TGTGCCTGGAGTGTACCCCAGGGGTATGGCAATCAGCCCCAGCATTTT. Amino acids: CAWSVPQGYGNQPQHF.

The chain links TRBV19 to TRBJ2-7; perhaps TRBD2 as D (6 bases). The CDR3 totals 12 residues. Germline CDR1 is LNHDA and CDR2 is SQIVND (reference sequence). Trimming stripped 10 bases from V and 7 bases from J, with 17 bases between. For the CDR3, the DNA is TGTGCCACGGGACTTCCCCCGGGGGAGCAGTACTTC. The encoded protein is CATGLPPGEQYF.

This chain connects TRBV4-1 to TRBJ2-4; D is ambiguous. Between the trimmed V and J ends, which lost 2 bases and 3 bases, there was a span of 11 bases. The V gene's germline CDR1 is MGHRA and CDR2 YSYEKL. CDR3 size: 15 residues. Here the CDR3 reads CASSQNSFGKNIQYF. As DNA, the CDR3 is TGCGCCAGCAGCCAAAACAGTTTCGGCAAAAACATTCAGTACTTC.

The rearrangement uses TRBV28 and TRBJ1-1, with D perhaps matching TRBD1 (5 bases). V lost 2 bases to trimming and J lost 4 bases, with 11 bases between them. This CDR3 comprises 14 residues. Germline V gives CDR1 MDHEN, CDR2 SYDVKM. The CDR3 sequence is CASSLGGLGTEAFF. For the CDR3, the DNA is TGTGCCAGCAGTTTAGGGGGGTTAGGCACTGAAGCTTTCTTT. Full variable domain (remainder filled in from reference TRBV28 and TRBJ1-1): DVKVTQSSRYLVKRTGEKVFLECVQDMDHENMFWYRQDPGLGLRLIYFSYDVKMKEKGDIPEGYSVSREKKERFSLILESASTNQTSMYLCASSLGGLGTEAFFGQGTRLTVV.